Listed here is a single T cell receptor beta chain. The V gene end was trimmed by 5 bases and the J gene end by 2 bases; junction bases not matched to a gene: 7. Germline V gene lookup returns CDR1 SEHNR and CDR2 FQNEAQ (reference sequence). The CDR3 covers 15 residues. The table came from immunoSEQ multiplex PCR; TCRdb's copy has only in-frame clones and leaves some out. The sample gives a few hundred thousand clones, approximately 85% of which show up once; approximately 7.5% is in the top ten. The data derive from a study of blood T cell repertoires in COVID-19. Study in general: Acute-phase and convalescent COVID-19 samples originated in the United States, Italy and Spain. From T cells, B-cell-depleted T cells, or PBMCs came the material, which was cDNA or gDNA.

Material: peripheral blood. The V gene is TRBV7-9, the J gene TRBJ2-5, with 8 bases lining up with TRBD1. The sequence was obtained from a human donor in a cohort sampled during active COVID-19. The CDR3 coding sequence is TGTGCCAGCAGCCCCACCGGGACAGGACAAGAGACCCAGTACTTC. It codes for CASSPTGTGQETQYF.